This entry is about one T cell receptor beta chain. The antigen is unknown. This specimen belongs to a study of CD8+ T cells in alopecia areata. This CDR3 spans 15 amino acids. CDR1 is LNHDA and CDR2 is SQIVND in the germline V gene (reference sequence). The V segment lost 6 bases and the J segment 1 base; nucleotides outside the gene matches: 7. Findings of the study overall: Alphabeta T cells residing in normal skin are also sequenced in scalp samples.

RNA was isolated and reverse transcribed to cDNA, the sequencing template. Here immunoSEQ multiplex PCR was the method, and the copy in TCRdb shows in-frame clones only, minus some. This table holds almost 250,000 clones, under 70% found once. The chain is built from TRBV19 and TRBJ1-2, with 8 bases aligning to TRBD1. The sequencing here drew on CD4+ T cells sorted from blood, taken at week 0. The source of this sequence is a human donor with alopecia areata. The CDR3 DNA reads TGTGCCAGTAGGCGGACCGACAGGGGTAACTATGGCTACACCTTC. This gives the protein CASRRTDRGNYGYTF.